A single sample is the source of the 6 T cell receptor beta chains below, sequenced in a study of T cell repertoires in cytomegalovirus infection. Their cognate antigens are unknown. MiXCR was run by TCRdb on the reads, yielding one entry per CDR3 protein. The sample contains tens of thousands of distinct CDR3 sequences, about a fifth of which appear only once. The specimen comprised CD8+ T cells from cultured PBMCs, sampled from culture after CMV antigen stimulation. All receptors derive from a human donor in good health (CMV status not recorded). Some clones in this sample may be carry-over from other donors' samples.

This clonotype has more than one count but fewer than ten. This chain links TRBV7-4 with TRBJ1-4; 11 bases are a match to TRBD1. Unmatched junction bases numbered 12, after V lost 5 bases and J lost 1 base. The CDR3 totals 19 residues. The germline V gene encodes CDR1 SGHVT and CDR2 SQSDAQ. The CDR3 is CASSQNRDRGLRTNEKLFF. The CDR3 nucleotides are TGTGCCAGCAGCCAAAATCGGGACAGGGGGTTAAGAACTAATGAAAAACTGTTTTTT.

This clonotype was observed a few times. The chain joins TRBV7-8 to TRBJ2-6, with TRBD2 as a possible D gene (6 bases). Germline V gene sequence: CDR1 SGHVS, CDR2 FQNEAQ. Trimming shortened V by 5 bases and J by 1 base, and 21 bases separated the two germline ends. This CDR3 is built from 19 residues. CDR3 nucleotides: TGTGCCAGCAGCATTCGGATGGCGGGACGACAGTCTGGGGCCAACGTCCTGACTTTC. Translating it yields CASSIRMAGRQSGANVLTF.

This clonotype was detected a few times. J is TRBJ1-3 and V is TRBV9, with a possible D match to TRBD1 (5 bases). CDR3 length: 14 amino acids. CDR1 is SGDLS and CDR2 is YYNGEE in the germline V gene. V shed 3 bases and J shed 0 bases, with 7 bases lying between them. CDR3 DNA sequence: TGTGCCAGCAGCGAGGGGAACTCTGGAAACACCATATATTTT. It is translated as CASSEGNSGNTIYF. The full variable domain, in which reference TRBV9 and TRBJ1-3 provide the parts outside the CDR3, is DSGVTQTPKHLITATGQRVTLRCSPRSGDLSVYWYQQSLDQGLQFLIQYYNGEERAKGNILERFSAQQFPDLHSELNLSSLELGDSALYFCASSEGNSGNTIYFGEGSWLTVV.

At least ten counts were recorded for this clonotype. The rearrangement links TRBV7-9 to TRBJ1-2, with unresolved D. CDR3 size: 11 residues. Trimming left V 5 bases short and J 3 bases short, with 4 bases between. Germline V gene sequence: CDR1 SEHNR, CDR2 FQNEAQ (reference sequence). CDR3 sequence reads: CASSGDYGYTF. CDR3 DNA: TGTGCCAGCAGCGGGGACTATGGCTACACCTTC.

The chain recombines TRBV7-8 with TRBJ2-1; 7 positions agree with TRBD2. CDR1 and CDR2 from the germline V gene are SGHVS and FQNEAQ. The CDR3 length is 16 residues. The ends lost 2 bases at V and 0 bases at J; junction bases unmatched: 4. In nucleotides, the CDR3 is TGTGCCAGCAGCTTATCGGGCGGGAGCTCCTACAATGAGCAGTTCTTC. This translates into CASSLSGGSSYNEQFF.

This clonotype was recorded many times. This rearrangement joins TRBV6-2 or TRBV6-3 to TRBJ2-1, with 7 bases aligning to TRBD1. V dropped 2 bases and J dropped 3; count of bases not matched to a gene: 7. This CDR3 region has 16 residues. Germline V gene lookup returns CDR1 MNHEY and CDR2 SVGEGT. The CDR3 reads CASSYAITGVYNEQFF. The CDR3 DNA is TGTGCCAGCAGTTACGCCATTACAGGGGTCTACAATGAGCAGTTCTTC.